Listed below are T cell receptor beta chains from one sample, sequenced in a study of T-cell memory formation after mild COVID-19. Each CDR3 protein gets one entry after TCRdb re-called the 5' RACE reads with MiXCR. The table has approximately 430,000 distinct CDR3 sequences, about 25% seen once. Sequenced: PBMCs or a T cell subset sorted from them (not recorded which). These receptors were collected from an adult woman who had mild COVID-19 (a few samples of this study predate the infection). Cell type and time point are not known. The CDR3 runs from the conserved cysteine through the conserved F or W. The D gene is left open where the match is weak. The size of a clone is reported for some rows only, either as once, few or many, or as a class for expanded clones.

CDR3 protein | CDR3 DNA | D gene | clone size | J gene | V gene
CASSFRGQSETQYF | TGTGCCAGCAGTTTCCGGGGACAATCGGAGACCCAGTACTTC | NA | few | TRBJ2-5 | TRBV5-5
CSPLPPDTQYF | TGCAGCCCCCTTCCTCCGGATACGCAGTATTTT | NA | few | TRBJ2-3 | TRBV29-1
CASSQVLTGREQYF | TGCGCCAGCAGCCAGGTTTTGACAGGGCGCGAGCAGTACTTC | TRBD1 | NA | TRBJ2-7 | TRBV5-1
CASRSPDGDTQYF | TGTGCCAGTAGGAGCCCGGACGGAGATACGCAGTATTTT | NA | NA | TRBJ2-3 | TRBV19
CASSVGLVSGEQFF | TGTGCCAGCAGTGTGGGACTAGTTTCTGGTGAGCAGTTCTTC | TRBD2 | NA | TRBJ2-1 | TRBV6-4
CASSPVQGSDEQYF | TGTGCCAGCTCACCCGTCCAGGGATCGGACGAGCAGTACTTC | NA | NA | TRBJ2-7 | TRBV18
CASSRTSGWETQYF | TGTGCCAGCAGCCGGACTAGCGGATGGGAGACCCAGTACTTC | TRBD2 | few | TRBJ2-5 | TRBV7-6
CATSDTRSGTEAFF | TGTGCCACCAGTGATACTCGGTCGGGCACTGAAGCTTTCTTT | NA | NA | TRBJ1-1 | TRBV24-1
CASSLSTRTGVNTEAFF | TGTGCCAGCAGTTTATCCACCCGGACAGGGGTGAACACTGAAGCTTTCTTT | TRBD1 | few | TRBJ1-1 | TRBV27
CASSQEIRAWGPGELFF | TGCGCCAGCAGCCAAGAAATTCGGGCATGGGGCCCCGGGGAGCTGTTTTTT | NA | many | TRBJ2-2 | TRBV4-3
CASSPKLQGARTKLFF | TGTGCCAGCTCACCAAAACTGCAGGGGGCGAGAACAAAACTGTTTTTT | TRBD1 | NA | TRBJ1-4 | TRBV18
CASSEPQENTEAFF | TGTGCCAGCAGCGAACCGCAGGAGAACACTGAAGCTTTCTTT | NA | few | TRBJ1-1 | TRBV13
CASSQAGLDTQYF | TGTGCCAGCAGCCAAGCGGGGCTAGATACGCAGTATTTT | NA | few | TRBJ2-3 | TRBV4-2
CASSLALAGGLYEQYF | TGTGCCAGCAGCTTAGCTTTGGCGGGAGGACTCTACGAGCAGTACTTC | TRBD2 | few | TRBJ2-7 | TRBV7-2
CASSFHGTGELFF | TGTGCCAGCAGCTTCCACGGAACCGGGGAGCTGTTTTTT | NA | NA | TRBJ2-2 | TRBV7-3
CASSYSQGAAGELFF | TGTGCCAGCAGTTACTCCCAGGGGGCCGCCGGGGAGCTGTTTTTT | TRBD1 | NA | TRBJ2-2 | TRBV6-6
CASTSKRLAGGFDYNEQFF | TGTGCCAGCACCTCCAAGCGGCTAGCGGGGGGGTTTGACTACAATGAGCAGTTCTTC | TRBD2 | few | TRBJ2-1 | TRBV12-3/TRBV12-4
CASSWGQGAGLEQFF | TGTGCCAGCAGTTGGGGACAGGGGGCGGGGTTAGAGCAGTTCTTC | TRBD1 | many | TRBJ2-1 | TRBV7-2
CASSPPSVGSSYNEQFF | TGTGCCAGCAGTCCCCCTTCGGTCGGAAGCTCCTACAATGAGCAGTTCTTC | NA | few | TRBJ2-1 | TRBV12-3/TRBV12-4
CASSPGQNLHF | TGTGCCAGCAGCCCCGGACAGAATCTCCACTTT | NA | NA | TRBJ1-6 | TRBV7-9
CASSQPGTDNTEAFF | TGTGCCAGCAGCCAACCCGGGACAGATAACACTGAAGCTTTCTTT | NA | NA | TRBJ1-1 | TRBV21-1
CASSPPGHRQTQYF | TGTGCCAGCAGTCCCCCGGGACATCGACAGACCCAGTACTTC | NA | NA | TRBJ2-5 | TRBV27
CASREVFGNSPLHF | TGTGCCAGTAGGGAGGTTTTCGGGAATTCACCCCTCCACTTT | NA | few | TRBJ1-6 | TRBV27
CASSLDGQGPDGDTQYF | TGTGCCAGCAGCTTAGACGGACAGGGGCCAGATGGGGATACGCAGTATTTT | TRBD1 | NA | TRBJ2-3 | TRBV13
CAIRGPLSGNTIYF | TGTGCCATCAGGGGGCCCCTCTCTGGAAACACCATATATTTT | NA | NA | TRBJ1-3 | TRBV10-3
CAGSLNLDYNEQFF | TGTGCCGGGTCCCTCAACCTCGACTACAATGAGCAGTTCTTC | NA | NA | TRBJ2-1 | TRBV12-3/TRBV12-4
CASSPLLEGVPNYGYTF | TGTGCCAGCAGCCCGCTTCTCGAGGGGGTCCCTAACTATGGCTACACCTTC | NA | once | TRBJ1-2 | TRBV7-6